This entry lists 20 T cell receptor beta chains sequenced from one sample in a study of CD8 T cells in Susac syndrome. RNA was extracted with the RNeasy kit, and a quantity of about 0.45 to 1 ug was reverse transcribed using random hexamers. TCRdb used MiXCR to reprocess the immunoSEQ multiplex PCR reads, holding one entry per CDR3 protein. This table has around 190,000 distinct CDR3 sequences, about 95% appearing once. The sample taken for sequencing was CD4+ T cells from PBMCs. The receptors here all came from a human donor in good health.

The rearrangement uses TRBV3-1 and TRBJ1-2, with D possibly being TRBD1 (6 bases). V was pared by 0 bases and J by 10 bases, with 9 bases between. There are 12 residues in the CDR3. CDR1 and CDR2 from the germline V gene are LGHDT and YNNKEL (reference sequence). Here the CDR3 reads CASSQDVGAYTF. Written as DNA, the CDR3 is TGTGCCAGCAGCCAAGATGTGGGGGCCTACACCTTC.

The chain couples TRBV30 to TRBJ2-3, with TRBD2 as a possible D gene (5 bases). Trimming pared 1 base from V and 6 bases from J, leaving 11 bases between. Per germline, CDR1 GTSNPN and CDR2 SVGIG (reference sequence). The CDR3 is 13 amino acids. The CDR3 loop reads CAWSGWEWDTQYF. CDR3 DNA: TGTGCCTGGAGTGGGTGGGAGTGGGATACGCAGTATTTT.

This rearrangement joins TRBV7-9 to TRBJ1-5; no reliable D call. CDR1 SEHNR and CDR2 FQNEAQ come from the germline V gene (reference sequence). The CDR3 has 14 amino acids. The V gene lost 2 bases and the J gene lost 1 base, with 6 bases spanning the gap. CDR3 sequence: CASSLSESNQPQHF. DNA of the CDR3: TGTGCCAGCAGCTTATCGGAGAGCAATCAGCCCCAGCATTTT.

The CDR3 spells CASDRLRTEAFF. The CDR3 DNA reads as TGTGCCAGTGACAGGCTCCGGACTGAAGCTTTCTTT. This chain uses TRBV6-5 with TRBJ1-1; D perhaps matches TRBD1 (6 bases). Germline V lookup: CDR1 MNHEY, CDR2 SVGAGI. Deletions cut 9 bases from V and 5 bases from J, with 13 bases between. CDR3 length equals 12 residues.

The rearrangement uses TRBV9 and TRBJ1-1; no definite D call. Germline CDR1 and CDR2: SGDLS and YYNGEE. V was pared by 4 bases and J by 5 bases, with 9 bases between. The CDR3 contains 12 residues. The CDR3 spells CASSPSGTEAFF. The CDR3 DNA reads TGTGCCAGCAGCCCCTCGGGAACTGAAGCTTTCTTT. The entire variable domain, with the rest obtained from reference TRBV9 and TRBJ1-1, is as follows: DSGVTQTPKHLITATGQRVTLRCSPRSGDLSVYWYQQSLDQGLQFLIQYYNGEERAKGNILERFSAQQFPDLHSELNLSSLELGDSALYFCASSPSGTEAFFGQGTRLTVV.

The V gene is TRBV29-1, the J gene TRBJ2-4; D uncertain. The length of the CDR3 is 15 residues. The germline gives CDR1 SQVTM, CDR2 ANQGSEA. With 4 bases removed from V and 0 bases from J, the gap between germline ends came to 13 bases. The CDR3 sequence is CSVGVEGLAKNIQYF. The CDR3 DNA is TGCAGCGTTGGGGTGGAAGGGCTAGCCAAAAACATTCAGTACTTC. The variable domain in full, with the rest retrieved from reference TRBV29-1 and TRBJ2-4, is SAVISQKPSRDICQRGTSLTIQCQVDSQVTMMFWYRQQPGQSLTLIATANQGSEATYESGFVIDKFPISRPNLTFSTLTVSNMSPEDSSIYLCSVGVEGLAKNIQYFGAGTRLSVL.

Only one count was recorded for this clonotype. CDR3 protein: CSVEESSGTGDTF. CDR3 nucleotide sequence: TGCAGCGTTGAAGAATCCTCGGGGACAGGTGATACCTTC. The gene calls are TRBV29-1 and TRBJ1-2; 8 bases line up with TRBD1. Losses at the gene ends were 0 bases for V and 14 bases for J; bases not matched to a gene: 11. The CDR3 length is 13 residues. CDR1 SQVTM and CDR2 ANQGSEA come from the germline V gene.

This clonotype has just one count. The chain links TRBV4-1 to TRBJ2-1, with 15 positions matching TRBD2. The junction had 4 bases not matched to a gene; V was cut back by 2 bases and J by 2 bases. The germline gives CDR1 MGHRA, CDR2 YSYEKL. The CDR3 runs to 18 residues. CDR3 amino acids: CASSQMGLAGGAYNEQFF. The CDR3 DNA follows: TGCGCCAGCAGCCAAATGGGACTAGCGGGGGGTGCCTACAATGAGCAGTTCTTC.

This chain joins TRBV29-1 and TRBJ1-1; D might be TRBD1 (5 bases). This CDR3 has 10 residues. The germline V and J ends were trimmed by 7 bases and 8 bases, with 11 bases remaining between them. Per the germline V gene, CDR1 is SQVTM and CDR2 is ANQGSEA. The CDR3 sequence: CSGDLDEAFF. The CDR3 nucleotides read TGCAGCGGGGACCTGGACGAAGCTTTCTTT.

The chain is built from TRBV11-1 and TRBJ2-1; TRBD2 agrees at 8 bases. The CDR3 contains 14 residues. Germline V lookup: CDR1 SGHAT, CDR2 FQDESV (reference sequence). The J segment lost 2 bases and the V segment lost 6 bases, leaving 3 bases of the junction unmatched. The CDR3 DNA reads TGTGCCAGCAGTCAAGCGGGAGCCTACAATGAGCAGTTCTTC. Protein product: CASSQAGAYNEQFF.

The chain joins TRBV12-3 or TRBV12-4 to TRBJ1-2, with D uncertain. Deletions cut 5 bases from V and 7 bases from J, with 11 bases between. The CDR3 is made up of 12 amino acids. This chain's CDR3 is CASSPVLSGYTF. CDR3 in DNA: TGTGCCAGCAGTCCGGTCCTATCTGGCTACACCTTC.

Written as DNA, the CDR3 is TGCGCCAGCAGCCAAGATACGGAACTAGCGGGAACTTACACAGATACGCAGTATTTT. This gives the protein CASSQDTELAGTYTDTQYF. The rearrangement links TRBV4-1 to TRBJ2-3; TRBD2 matches 10 bases. This CDR3 has 19 residues. V shed 0 bases, J shed 2 bases, and the junction held 11 bases outside the gene matches. Per the germline V gene, CDR1 is MGHRA and CDR2 is YSYEKL.

The chain couples TRBV6-5 to TRBJ2-2; D remains ambiguous. Trimming took off 8 bases at V and 4 bases at J, with 8 bases between the two ends. This CDR3 spans 12 amino acids. The germline CDR1 and CDR2 sequences are MNHEY and SVGAGI. CDR3 coding DNA: TGTGCCAGCGACTCGTCCACCGGGGAGCTGTTTTTT. Its translation is CASDSSTGELFF.

The chain couples TRBV15 to TRBJ1-4, with D unclear. The CDR3 spans 15 residues. Germline assignment: CDR1 LNHNV and CDR2 YYDKDF (reference sequence). Trimming took off 1 base at V and 5 bases at J, with 11 bases between the two ends. The CDR3 spells CATSRGGRTNEKLFF. The CDR3 nucleotides read TGTGCCACCAGCAGAGGAGGGCGGACGAATGAAAAACTGTTTTTT.

This rearrangement joins TRBV27 to TRBJ2-7; D remains unclear. CDR3 size: 15 residues. Germline CDR1 MNHEY, CDR2 SMNVEV (reference sequence). Trimming took 0 bases from V and 3 from J, leaving 12 bases between them. CDR3 sequence reads: CASSLSGTENYEQYF. CDR3 nucleotides: TGTGCCAGCAGTTTATCGGGAACAGAGAACTACGAGCAGTACTTC.

The chain has TRBV3-1 and TRBJ1-1; D is perhaps TRBD1 (5 bases). The germline gives CDR1 LGHDT, CDR2 YNNKEL (reference sequence). This CDR3 spans 16 amino acids. Trimming removed 6 bases at V and 5 bases at J, with 22 bases between. The CDR3 spells CASRGARGAGRTEAFF. The CDR3 DNA follows: TGTGCCAGCAGGGGAGCTCGAGGGGCAGGGAGGACTGAAGCTTTCTTT.

J is TRBJ1-5 and V is TRBV29-1, with D maybe TRBD1 (5 bases). The germline V gene has CDR1 SQVTM and CDR2 ANQGSEA. The CDR3 spans 12 residues. The germline V and J ends were trimmed by 7 bases and 5 bases, with 12 bases remaining between them. The chain's CDR3 is CSAKTGDQPQHF. The CDR3 DNA follows: TGCAGCGCCAAAACGGGGGATCAGCCCCAGCATTTT.

The genes are TRBV9 and TRBJ1-6; 8 nucleotides line up with TRBD1. Trimming at V came to 2 bases and at J to 6 bases, leaving 1 base not matched to a gene. This CDR3 contains 14 residues. Germline CDR1 SGDLS, CDR2 YYNGEE. Here the CDR3 DNA reads TGTGCCAGCAGCGTCCAGGGGGCTAATTCACCCCTCCACTTT. This codes for CASSVQGANSPLHF.

CDR3 DNA sequence: TGTGCCTCCTCTCGGGGGGCCCCCAATGAGCAGTTCTTC. Amino acids: CASSRGAPNEQFF. This chain connects TRBV30 to TRBJ2-1, with D perhaps matching TRBD2 (7 bases). This CDR3 is built from 13 residues. Germline CDR1 GTSNPN, CDR2 SVGIG (reference sequence). V was pared by 7 bases and J by 6 bases, with 16 bases between.

This clonotype occurred once. The chain employs TRBV3-1 and TRBJ2-4; 7 positions agree with TRBD1. J lost 2 bases, V lost 6 bases, and 4 bases had no gene match. Germline V gives CDR1 LGHDT, CDR2 YNNKEL (reference sequence). The length of the CDR3 is 14 residues. The CDR3 DNA is TGTGCCAGCAGGCGACAGGGAACCAAAAACATTCAGTACTTC. This gives the protein CASRRQGTKNIQYF.